This T cell receptor beta chain was retrieved from a study of cytomegalovirus exposure and HLA in healthy donors. Looking at the study overall: HLA-typed donors were the source of 83 million or so unique TCRs held in an early data release. Findings and limits, study-wide: TCR beta V segments were, for the most part, productive about 87% or about 30% of the time in an earlier analysis. Looking again later, the authors saw that most CMV-associated TCR beta chains seemed HLA-restricted.

To note about this clone: The antigen remains unidentified.

This CDR3 has 13 amino acids. With 4 bases clipped from V and 2 bases from J, the junction kept 1 base outside the gene matches. Germline assignment: CDR1 GTSNPN and CDR2 SVGIG (reference sequence). PCR used 60 Vbeta primers and 13 Jbeta primers. The repertoire was sequenced with immunoSEQ multiplex PCR; TCRdb's copy has only in-frame clones and lacks some. In the table there are 150,000 to 200,000 clones, around 80% of which are singletons. Healthy bone marrow donors made up the cohort. The sequencing sample was made of PBMCs. J is TRBJ2-3 and V is TRBV30, with TRBD2 identical over 9 bases. The TCR sequence derives from a male donor in good health and CMV-seropositive. CDR3 amino acids: CAWTSGTTDTQYF. The CDR3, as DNA: TGTGCCTGGACTAGCGGGACCACAGATACGCAGTATTTT.